The 5 T cell receptor beta chains presented below share a single source sample, sequenced in a study of beta chain features in type 1 diabetes. Investigators reverse transcribed all isolated RNA, so they sequenced expressed TCRB transcripts. Sequencing was performed with immunoSEQ multiplex PCR; in TCRdb, only in-frame clones are kept and a portion is missing. Among 900,000 or so clones listed, roughly 16% were seen once. The sequencing input was naive CD4+ T cells from blood. These receptors all stem from a young woman in good health.

The sample holds a few counts of this clone. Here the CDR3 DNA reads TGTGCCAGCAGCTCAACAGGGAGCTATGGCTACACCTTC. Amino acids: CASSSTGSYGYTF. The V and J genes are TRBV28 and TRBJ1-2; TRBD1 might be the D (6 bases). This CDR3 contains 13 residues. V was trimmed by 6 bases and J by 4 bases, leaving 12 bases between them. Germline V gives CDR1 MDHEN, CDR2 SYDVKM.

This rearrangement joins TRBV2 to TRBJ1-4; TRBD1 matches at 7 bases. Germline V gene lookup returns CDR1 SNHLY and CDR2 FYNNEI. This CDR3 has 16 residues. Trimming cost V 7 bases and J 2 bases; bases outside gene matches: 10. CDR3 protein: CASNPQGRGTNEKLFF. In nucleotides, the CDR3 is TGTGCCAGCAATCCACAGGGGAGAGGGACTAATGAAAAACTGTTTTTT.

The chain is built from TRBV11-3 and TRBJ2-5, with 7 positions matching TRBD1. In germline, CDR1 is SGHNT, CDR2 YENEEA. The CDR3 extends over 15 amino acids. Trimming removed 2 bases from V and 1 base from J; junction bases left unmatched: 4. CDR3 region: CASSLSGTAQETQYF. The CDR3 DNA is TGTGCCAGCAGCTTATCGGGGACAGCCCAAGAGACCCAGTACTTC.

The table lists this clone with a few counts. V and J are TRBV10-3 and TRBJ2-7; possibly TRBD1 for D (5 bases). Germline V CDR1 and CDR2: ENHRY, SYGVKD. The length of the CDR3 is 12 residues. In DNA form, the CDR3 reads TGTGCAACCGGCCCAGGGTTCTACGAGCAGTACTTC. Amino acid sequence: CATGPGFYEQYF.

This rearrangement joins TRBV19 to TRBJ1-2; 8 nucleotides align to TRBD1. The CDR3 spans 13 residues. With 3 bases clipped from V and 6 bases from J, the junction kept 3 bases outside the gene matches. Germline loops: CDR1 LNHDA, CDR2 SQIVND (reference sequence). The CDR3 loop is CASSIPDRDGYTF. CDR3 nucleotide sequence: TGTGCCAGTAGTATCCCGGACAGGGATGGCTACACCTTC.